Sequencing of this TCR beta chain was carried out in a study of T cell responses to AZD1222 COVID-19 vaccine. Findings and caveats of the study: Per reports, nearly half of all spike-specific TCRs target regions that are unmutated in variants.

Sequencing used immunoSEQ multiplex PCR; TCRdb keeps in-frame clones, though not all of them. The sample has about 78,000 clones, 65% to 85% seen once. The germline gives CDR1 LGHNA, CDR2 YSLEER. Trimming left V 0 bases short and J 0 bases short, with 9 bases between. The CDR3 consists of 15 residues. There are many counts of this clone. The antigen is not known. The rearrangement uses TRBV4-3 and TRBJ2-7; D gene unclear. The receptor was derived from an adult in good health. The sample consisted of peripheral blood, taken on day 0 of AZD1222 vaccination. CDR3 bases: TGCGCCAGCAGCCAAGATCGTGATTTCTCCTACGAGCAGTACTTC. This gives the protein CASSQDRDFSYEQYF.